This record concerns one T cell receptor (beta chain) sequence. This sample is part of a study of blood T cells in healthy people across ages. Through a sample-barcoded 5' primer and a J-beta primer mix, a second PCR was run for roughly 7 to 11 cycles. TCRdb re-called the 5' RACE reads through MiXCR, storing one row per CDR3 protein. In the table there are about 670,000 distinct CDR3 sequences, around 38% of which are singletons. Sample: blood. The sequence was collected from a man older than 75 in good health.

CDR3 sequence reads: CASRRQQGSNQPQHF. For the CDR3, the DNA is TGTGCCAGCAGACGACAACAGGGGAGCAATCAGCCCCAGCATTTT. The chain joins TRBV6-5 to TRBJ1-5; TRBD1 agrees at 7 bases. Trimming removed 6 bases from V and 1 base from J; junction bases left unmatched: 6. The CDR3 has 15 residues. The germline V gene has CDR1 MNHEY and CDR2 SVGAGI.